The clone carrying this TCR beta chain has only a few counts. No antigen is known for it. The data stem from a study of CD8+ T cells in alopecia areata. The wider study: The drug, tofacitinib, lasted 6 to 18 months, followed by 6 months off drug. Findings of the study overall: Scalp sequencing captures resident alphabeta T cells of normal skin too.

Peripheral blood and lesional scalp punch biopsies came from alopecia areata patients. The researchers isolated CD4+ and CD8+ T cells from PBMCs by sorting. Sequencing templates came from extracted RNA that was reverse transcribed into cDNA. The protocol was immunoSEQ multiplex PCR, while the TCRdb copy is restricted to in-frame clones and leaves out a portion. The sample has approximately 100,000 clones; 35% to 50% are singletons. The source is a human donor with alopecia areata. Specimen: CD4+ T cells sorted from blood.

The DNA for the CDR3 is TGTGCCTGGAGTAGGCCCCGTGGGGATTACTATGGCTACACCTTC. Translation: CAWSRPRGDYYGYTF. J is TRBJ1-2 and V is TRBV30; D is unresolved. With 2 bases removed from V and 3 bases from J, the gap between germline ends came to 16 bases. The CDR3 runs to 15 residues. CDR1 and CDR2 from the germline V gene are GTSNPN and SVGIG (reference sequence).